Shown below are 25 T cell receptor beta chains from a single sample sequenced in a study of cytomegalovirus exposure and HLA in healthy donors. The PCR was carried out with 60 Vbeta primers and 13 Jbeta primers. Generated by immunoSEQ multiplex PCR, the TCRdb table keeps only in-frame clones and is missing some. The sample lists 150,000 to 200,000 clones, approximately 72% occurring once. Sequenced material: PBMCs. The receptors shown here come from a female donor in good health and CMV-seronegative.

The chain uses TRBV5-6 and TRBJ1-2; a weak D match, TRBD1 (5 bases). Trimming left V 0 bases short and J 8 bases short, with 11 bases between. Germline loops: CDR1 SGHDT, CDR2 YYEEEE. The CDR3 contains 13 residues. The CDR3 DNA reads TGTGCCAGCAGCTTGGTAGGGGTCTTAGGCTACACCTTC. It is translated as CASSLVGVLGYTF.

The CDR3 DNA reads TGCGCCAGCAGCTTGGAACAGGGTGGGAGCGAGCAGTACTTC. Its protein product is CASSLEQGGSEQYF. The chain is built from TRBV5-1 and TRBJ2-5; possible D gene TRBD1, 6 bases. The DNA end is more similar to TRBJ2-7, so the J call may be wrong. There are 14 residues in the CDR3. CDR1 is SGHRS and CDR2 is YFSETQ in the germline V gene.

This sequence joins TRBV6-6 and TRBJ1-1; 9 nucleotides line up with TRBD1. This CDR3 region has 15 residues. From germline, CDR1 is MNHNY and CDR2 SVGAGI (reference sequence). Losses at the gene ends were 6 bases for V and 2 bases for J; bases not matched to a gene: 7. The CDR3 coding sequence is TGTGCCAGCAGGTACGACAGGGGGTCCAACACTGAAGCTTTCTTT. Residues: CASRYDRGSNTEAFF.

The chain couples TRBV7-9 to TRBJ2-1; D is undetermined. Trimming removed 1 base from V and 8 bases from J, with 12 bases in between. Germline loops: CDR1 SEHNR, CDR2 FQNEAQ (reference sequence). The CDR3 is 14 amino acids. The CDR3: CASSLVYTSDEQFF. CDR3 DNA sequence: TGTGCCAGCAGCTTAGTTTACACAAGCGATGAGCAGTTCTTC. Complete variable domain (other parts from reference TRBV7-9 and TRBJ2-1): DTGVSQNPRHKITKRGQNVTFRCDPISEHNRLYWYRQTLGQGPEFLTYFQNEAQLEKSRLLSDRFSAERPKGSFSTLEIQRTEQGDSAMYLCASSLVYTSDEQFFGPGTRLTVL.

The CDR3 is CASSHQRTGESYEQYF. The CDR3 nucleotides are TGTGCCAGCAGCCACCAAAGGACAGGAGAATCCTACGAGCAGTACTTC. This chain connects TRBV4-2 to TRBJ2-5; 7 bases are shared with TRBD1. The DNA matches TRBJ2-7 better at its end, which makes the J call doubtful. There are 16 residues in the CDR3. Germline loops: CDR1 LGHNA, CDR2 YNFKEQ.

The chain joins TRBV10-3 to TRBJ2-1, with 8 bases lining up with TRBD1. Germline-derived CDR1 and CDR2 are ENHRY and SYGVKD. The CDR3 is made up of 16 amino acids. The V and J ends lost 6 bases and 4 bases, in that order; junction bases with no gene match: 11. The CDR3, as DNA: TGTGCCATCAGCCAGCCCCCAGGGGGCTTTTACAATGAGCAGTTCTTC. Translated: CAISQPPGGFYNEQFF.

V and J are TRBV6-6 and TRBJ1-6, with TRBD1 matching 8 bases. The germline V gene encodes CDR1 MNHNY and CDR2 SVGAGI (reference sequence). The CDR3 totals 14 residues. The V gene end was trimmed by 2 bases and the J gene end by 14 bases; junction bases not matched to a gene: 8. The CDR3 region has the DNA TGTGCCAGCAGTTACACCGACAGGGGTCTAGCCCTCCACTTT. Translated: CASSYTDRGLALHF.

This chain connects TRBV7-2 to TRBJ1-2, with D hard to call. This CDR3 is 14 amino acids long. The germline CDR1 and CDR2 sequences are SGHTA and FQGNSA. The V end lost 1 base, the J end lost 4 bases, and 10 bases lay between the germline ends. This chain's CDR3 is CASSLDPALYGYTF. CDR3 in DNA: TGTGCCAGCAGCTTAGATCCAGCGCTCTATGGCTACACCTTC.

The chain couples TRBV19 to TRBJ2-7; the D gene is possibly TRBD2 (5 bases). Germline CDR1 is LNHDA and CDR2 is SQIVND (reference sequence). This CDR3 has 16 residues. V lost 6 bases and J 4 bases, leaving 22 bases between the germline ends. The CDR3 is CASRETPGGSWYEQYF. The CDR3 coding sequence is TGTGCCAGTAGAGAAACACCCGGTGGGAGTTGGTACGAGCAGTACTTC.

This chain's CDR3 is CASSWGTQAEAFF. Here the CDR3 DNA reads TGTGCCAGCAGCTGGGGGACACAGGCAGAAGCTTTCTTT. The chain has TRBV11-1 and TRBJ1-1; D perhaps matches TRBD1 (6 bases). Trimming left V 4 bases short and J 8 bases short, with 14 bases between. Germline V gene lookup returns CDR1 SGHAT and CDR2 FQDESV (reference sequence). The CDR3 is made up of 13 amino acids.

J is TRBJ2-5 and V is TRBV2; unclear D gene. V was trimmed by 4 bases and J by 2 bases, leaving 8 bases between them. The CDR3 consists of 13 residues. CDR1 and CDR2 (germline): SNHLY, FYNNEI. The CDR3 bases are TGTGCCAGCAGTGTACGGAGTCAAGAGACCCAGTACTTC. It yields the protein CASSVRSQETQYF.

The CDR3 DNA reads TGTGCCAGCGGCCCTGGGGGCAGGGAGCAGCCCCAGCATTTT. Translation: CASGPGGREQPQHF. This chain joins TRBV11-2 and TRBJ1-5, with D tentatively TRBD1 (6 bases). The CDR3 is 14 residues long. CDR1 and CDR2 from the germline V gene are SGHAT and FQNNGV. Trimming took off 8 bases at V and 7 bases at J, with 18 bases between the two ends.

The chain has TRBV9 and TRBJ2-7; 10 bases line up with TRBD1. The CDR3 extends over 14 amino acids. The V gene's germline CDR1 is SGDLS and CDR2 YYNGEE. The trim removed 5 bases at V and 4 bases at J, leaving 6 bases unmatched. The DNA of the CDR3 is TGTGCCAGCAGTGCCCCGGGACAGGGGTACGAGCAGTACTTC. Amino acids: CASSAPGQGYEQYF.

The chain combines TRBV5-1 with TRBJ2-7; tentative D call: TRBD2 (5 bases). With 4 bases removed from V and 3 bases from J, the gap between germline ends came to 14 bases. In germline, CDR1 is SGHRS, CDR2 YFSETQ. This CDR3 is built from 14 residues. The CDR3 region is CASSRSSSIYEQYF. CDR3 nucleotide sequence: TGCGCCAGCAGCCGATCTAGCTCTATCTACGAGCAGTACTTC.

The chain couples TRBV5-1 to TRBJ2-1, with TRBD2 identical over 11 bases. The CDR3 loop spans 14 amino acids. Germline CDR1 is SGHRS and CDR2 is YFSETQ. The V segment lost 1 base and the J segment 8 bases; nucleotides outside the gene matches: 2. CDR3 in amino acids: CASSLTSGSHEQFF. CDR3 bases: TGCGCCAGCAGCTTGACTAGCGGGAGCCATGAGCAGTTCTTC.

The chain joins TRBV13 to TRBJ2-7; 11 nucleotides match TRBD2. The germline V gene has CDR1 PRHDT and CDR2 FYEKMQ (reference sequence). V dropped 5 bases and J dropped 2; count of bases not matched to a gene: 5. This CDR3 spans 15 amino acids. The CDR3 spells CASSLELAGAYEQYF. The CDR3 DNA reads TGTGCCAGCAGCCTCGAACTAGCGGGGGCCTACGAGCAGTACTTC.

This clone was detected only a few times. The rearrangement uses TRBV27 and TRBJ1-5, with 9 bases aligning to TRBD1. The CDR3 is 14 amino acids. CDR1 and CDR2 from the germline V gene are MNHEY and SMNVEV (reference sequence). J gave up 8 bases and V 5 bases, and 7 bases lay outside the gene matches. Written as DNA, the CDR3 is TGTGCCAGCAGTCCAACAGGGGGCACGGAGCCCCAGCATTTT. Its protein product is CASSPTGGTEPQHF.

V gene TRBV2 combines with J gene TRBJ1-1; 10 nucleotides line up with TRBD1. The germline CDR1 and CDR2 sequences are SNHLY and FYNNEI. V dropped 10 bases and J dropped 3; count of bases not matched to a gene: 8. The CDR3 runs 14 residues. The CDR3 DNA is TGTGCCACCGGACTTGGGACAGGGGACACTGAAGCTTTCTTT. Translating it yields CATGLGTGDTEAFF.

The chain couples TRBV19 to TRBJ2-5, with 9 bases aligning to TRBD2. This CDR3 is built from 17 residues. V was pared by 5 bases and J by 4 bases, with 14 bases of the junction left unmatched. Germline-derived CDR1 and CDR2 are LNHDA and SQIVND (reference sequence). The CDR3 region is CASSPRGGGRARETQYF. CDR3 bases: TGTGCCAGTAGTCCTCGGGGAGGCGGGAGGGCGCGAGAGACCCAGTACTTC.

This chain links TRBV18 with TRBJ2-1, with D unclear. CDR1 KGHSH and CDR2 LQKENI come from the germline V gene. V lost 3 bases to trimming and J lost 9 bases, with 12 bases between them. The CDR3 loop spans 13 amino acids. CDR3 loop: CASSPSPQVEQFF. DNA for the CDR3: TGTGCCAGCTCACCCTCCCCGCAGGTTGAGCAGTTCTTC. The full variable domain, with the rest looked up from reference TRBV18 and TRBJ2-1, is NAGVMQNPRHLVRRRGQEARLRCSPMKGHSHVYWYRQLPEEGLKFMVYLQKENIIDESGMPKERFSAEFPKEGPSILRIQQVVRGDSAAYFCASSPSPQVEQFFGPGTRLTVL.

This chain uses TRBV20-1 with TRBJ1-1; possible D gene TRBD1, 6 bases. This CDR3 spans 11 amino acids. Germline-derived CDR1 and CDR2 are DFQATT and SNEGSKA (reference sequence). Trimming removed 3 bases at V and 11 bases at J, with 13 bases between. The CDR3 sequence is CSARGRGAAFF. The CDR3 region has the DNA TGCAGTGCTAGGGGGAGGGGGGCGGCTTTCTTT.

A word on this clone: The sample holds other DNA sequences that translate to the same CDR3. The rearrangement joins TRBV30 to TRBJ1-6; D remains unclear. The CDR3 has 13 residues. Per the germline V gene, CDR1 is GTSNPN and CDR2 is SVGIG (reference sequence). Trimming shortened V by 0 bases and J by 7 bases, and 7 bases separated the two germline ends. The chain's CDR3 is CAWSVSGNSPLHF. CDR3 DNA sequence: TGTGCCTGGAGTGTATCGGGGAATTCACCCCTCCACTTT.

The chain combines TRBV2 with TRBJ2-7; TRBD2 agrees at 8 bases. This CDR3 contains 16 residues. The junction had 10 bases not matched to a gene; V was cut back by 4 bases and J by 2 bases. The germline CDR1 and CDR2 sequences are SNHLY and FYNNEI. CDR3 residues: CASSGMIAGGPYEQYF. CDR3 sequence (DNA): TGTGCCAGCAGTGGAATGATTGCGGGGGGCCCCTACGAGCAGTACTTC.

J is TRBJ1-1 and V is TRBV29-1; 11 bases line up with TRBD1. With V trimmed by 6 bases and J by 5 bases, 5 bases remained unmatched. From germline, CDR1 is SQVTM and CDR2 ANQGSEA. This CDR3 spans 13 amino acids. CDR3 region: CSVGDRGRTEAFF. Here the CDR3 DNA reads TGCAGCGTCGGGGACAGGGGGAGGACTGAAGCTTTCTTT.

The table lists this clone with a count of one. J is TRBJ1-4 and V is TRBV19; D possibly corresponds to TRBD1 (6 bases). V was trimmed by 9 bases and J by 6 bases, leaving 17 bases between them. Germline V gives CDR1 LNHDA, CDR2 SQIVND (reference sequence). The CDR3 contains 14 residues. The chain's CDR3 is CASRLQGVDEKLFF. The CDR3 bases are TGTGCCAGCCGATTACAGGGTGTGGATGAAAAACTGTTTTTT.